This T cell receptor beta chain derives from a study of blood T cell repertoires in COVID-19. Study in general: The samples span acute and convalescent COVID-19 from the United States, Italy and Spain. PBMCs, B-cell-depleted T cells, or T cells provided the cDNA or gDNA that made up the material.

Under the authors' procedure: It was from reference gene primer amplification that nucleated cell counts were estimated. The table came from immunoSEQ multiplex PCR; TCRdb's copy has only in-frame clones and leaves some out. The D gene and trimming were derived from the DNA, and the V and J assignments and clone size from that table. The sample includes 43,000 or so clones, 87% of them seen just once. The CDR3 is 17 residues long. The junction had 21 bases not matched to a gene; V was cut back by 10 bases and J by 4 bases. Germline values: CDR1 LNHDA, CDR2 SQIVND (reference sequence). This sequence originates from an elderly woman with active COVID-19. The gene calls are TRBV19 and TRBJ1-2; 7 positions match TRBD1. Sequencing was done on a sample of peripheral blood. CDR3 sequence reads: CATAGGGRQGPPYGYTF. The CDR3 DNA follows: TGTGCCACCGCCGGGGGGGGGCGACAGGGCCCACCCTATGGCTACACCTTC.